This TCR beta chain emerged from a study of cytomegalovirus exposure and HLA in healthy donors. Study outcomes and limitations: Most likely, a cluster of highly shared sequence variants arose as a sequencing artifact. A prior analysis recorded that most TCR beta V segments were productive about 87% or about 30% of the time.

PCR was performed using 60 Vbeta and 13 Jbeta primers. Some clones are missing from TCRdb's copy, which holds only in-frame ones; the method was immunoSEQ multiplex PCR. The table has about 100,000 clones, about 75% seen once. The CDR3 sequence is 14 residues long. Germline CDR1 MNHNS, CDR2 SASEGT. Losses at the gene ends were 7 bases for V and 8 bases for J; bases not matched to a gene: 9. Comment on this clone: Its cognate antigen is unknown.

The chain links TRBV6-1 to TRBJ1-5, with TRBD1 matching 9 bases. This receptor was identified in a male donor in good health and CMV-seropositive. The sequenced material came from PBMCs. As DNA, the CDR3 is TGTGCCAGCACTAGGACAGGGGAAGGGGAGCCCCAGCATTTT. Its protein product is CASTRTGEGEPQHF.